The entry that follows covers one T cell receptor beta chain sequence. The target antigen is unknown. This sample was taken from a study of shared clonotypes between healthy human individuals. The study's findings and limits: Rarefaction showed that sequencing of sorted subsets was incomplete (despite large depth).

In replicate PCRs of sorted subsets, roughly 210 ng DNA, roughly 27,000 T cell genomes, was used. Only in-frame clones appear in the TCRdb table, and some are missing; sequencing was by immunoSEQ multiplex PCR. The table records some 900,000 clones, about three quarters of them present only once. The sequencing input was memory CD4+ T cells sorted from blood. Subset indicated: CD45RA-negative fraction. This TCR was sampled from a man aged 18 to 29 in good health.

CDR3 DNA: TGTGCCATCAGTAGCCCAGGGGCGGCTGGTGGCTACACCTTC. The encoded protein is CAISSPGAAGGYTF. This chain links TRBV10-3 with TRBJ1-2; D possibly corresponds to TRBD1 (6 bases). The CDR3 spans 14 residues. Trimming cost V 5 bases and J 7 bases, with 17 bases left between them. Germline values: CDR1 ENHRY, CDR2 SYGVKD.